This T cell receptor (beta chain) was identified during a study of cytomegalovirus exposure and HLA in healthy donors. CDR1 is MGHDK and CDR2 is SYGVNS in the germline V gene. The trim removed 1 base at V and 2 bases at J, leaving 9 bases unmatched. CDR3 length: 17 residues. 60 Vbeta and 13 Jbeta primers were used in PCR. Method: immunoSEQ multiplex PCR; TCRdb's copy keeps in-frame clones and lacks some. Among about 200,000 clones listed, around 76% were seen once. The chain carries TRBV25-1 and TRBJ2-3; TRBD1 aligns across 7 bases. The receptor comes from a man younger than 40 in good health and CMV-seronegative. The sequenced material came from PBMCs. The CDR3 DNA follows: TGTGCCAGCAGTGAATTTCAGACAGGGCCGAACACAGATACGCAGTATTTT. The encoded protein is CASSEFQTGPNTDTQYF.